This TCR beta chain was retrieved from a study of T cells in Graves' hyperthyroidism and ophthalmopathy. Trimming removed 5 bases at V and 0 bases at J, with 13 bases between. Germline values: CDR1 WSHSY, CDR2 SAAADI. CDR3 length equals 16 residues. RNA transcripts yielded amplified TCR beta CDR3 regions. A set of HTBI primers served as the primers for a first-round RT-PCR of the TCR CDR3. TCRdb reanalysed the multiplex PCR reads using MiXCR and keeps one entry per CDR3 protein. The sample lists roughly 350,000 distinct CDR3 sequences, around 14% occurring once. The authors deemed Graves' hyperthyroidism stable absent ophthalmopathy progression within 18 months. Those with hyperthyroidism were 18 to 65 years old, newly diagnosed, and ill for under 2 months. This clonotype was recorded at least ten times.

The source material was blood. This chain connects TRBV10-2 to TRBJ2-2; D might be TRBD1 (5 bases). The origin of this receptor is a woman aged 25 to 45 with Graves' hyperthyroidism. The CDR3 nucleotides read TGCGCCAGCAGTTCCTTGGACACTCCGAACACCGGGGAGCTGTTTTTT. Its protein is CASSSLDTPNTGELFF.